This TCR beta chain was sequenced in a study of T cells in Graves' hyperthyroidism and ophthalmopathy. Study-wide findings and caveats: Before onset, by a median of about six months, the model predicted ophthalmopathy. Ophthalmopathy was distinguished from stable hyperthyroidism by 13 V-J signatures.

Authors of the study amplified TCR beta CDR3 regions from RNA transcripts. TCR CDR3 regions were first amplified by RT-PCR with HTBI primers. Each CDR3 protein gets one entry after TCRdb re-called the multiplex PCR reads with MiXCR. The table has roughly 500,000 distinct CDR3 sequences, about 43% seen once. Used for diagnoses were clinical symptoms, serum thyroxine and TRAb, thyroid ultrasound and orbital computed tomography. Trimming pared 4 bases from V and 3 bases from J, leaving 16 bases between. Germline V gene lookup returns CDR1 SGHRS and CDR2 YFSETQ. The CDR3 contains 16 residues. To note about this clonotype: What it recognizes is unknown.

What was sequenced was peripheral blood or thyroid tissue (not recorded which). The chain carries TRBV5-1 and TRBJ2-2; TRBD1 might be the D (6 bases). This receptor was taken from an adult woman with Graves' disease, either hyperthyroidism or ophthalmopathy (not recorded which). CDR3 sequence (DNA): TGCGCCAGCAGCCTGTTGGCAGGGGCGGACACCGGGGAGCTGTTTTTT. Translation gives CASSLLAGADTGELFF.